This T cell receptor beta chain was recovered during a study of a mutant IDH1 vaccine in newly diagnosed glioma. TCRdb keeps only in-frame clones here, not all; method: immunoSEQ multiplex PCR. Among about 31,000 clones, roughly three quarters were seen once, and the ten largest hold about 11%. Trimming took off 6 bases at V and 10 bases at J, with 22 bases between the two ends. CDR3 length: 14 amino acids. Per germline, CDR1 SGDLS and CDR2 YYNGEE. The time point denotes: week 35, safety follow-up. Doses comprised 300 ug of mutant IDH1 20-mer peptide each, plus topical imiquimod. Worth noting for this clone: Antigen: not known.

The sequence was obtained from a woman in her thirties or forties with glioma. This rearrangement joins TRBV9 to TRBJ1-2; D is possibly TRBD1 (6 bases). The source was PBMCs, collected from a glioma patient whose treatment included an IDH1 peptide vaccine. In DNA form, the CDR3 reads TGTGCCAGCACCCTAGGGGGAAACAACGCTCACTACACCTTC. Translation gives CASTLGGNNAHYTF. Based on the CDR3 plus reference TRBV9 and TRBJ1-2, the full variable domain is DSGVTQTPKHLITATGQRVTLRCSPRSGDLSVYWYQQSLDQGLQFLIQYYNGEERAKGNILERFSAQQFPDLHSELNLSSLELGDSALYFCASTLGGNNAHYTFGSGTRLTVV.